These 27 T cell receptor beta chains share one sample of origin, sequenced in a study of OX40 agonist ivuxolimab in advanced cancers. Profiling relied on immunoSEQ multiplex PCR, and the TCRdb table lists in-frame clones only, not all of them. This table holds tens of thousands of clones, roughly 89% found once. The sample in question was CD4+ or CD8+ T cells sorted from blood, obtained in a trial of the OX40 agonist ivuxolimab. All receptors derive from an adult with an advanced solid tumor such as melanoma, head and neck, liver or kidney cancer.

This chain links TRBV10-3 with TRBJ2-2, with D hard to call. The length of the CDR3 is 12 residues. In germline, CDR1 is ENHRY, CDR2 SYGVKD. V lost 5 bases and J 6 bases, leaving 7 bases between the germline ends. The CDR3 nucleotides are TGTGCCATCAGTCCATCTCCCGGGGAGCTGTTTTTT. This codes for CAISPSPGELFF.

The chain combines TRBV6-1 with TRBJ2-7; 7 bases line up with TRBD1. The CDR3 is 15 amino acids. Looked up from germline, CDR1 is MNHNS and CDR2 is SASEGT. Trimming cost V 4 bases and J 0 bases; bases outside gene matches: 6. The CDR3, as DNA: TGTGCCAGCAGTGTGGGGGCAGGGGGCTCCTACGAGCAGTACTTC. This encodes CASSVGAGGSYEQYF.

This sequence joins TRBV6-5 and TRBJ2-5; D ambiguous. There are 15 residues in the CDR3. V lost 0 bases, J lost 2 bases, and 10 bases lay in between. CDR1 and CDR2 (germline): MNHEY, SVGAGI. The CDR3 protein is CASSYSGPGQETQYF. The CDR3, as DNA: TGTGCCAGCAGTTACTCGGGCCCGGGTCAAGAGACCCAGTACTTC.

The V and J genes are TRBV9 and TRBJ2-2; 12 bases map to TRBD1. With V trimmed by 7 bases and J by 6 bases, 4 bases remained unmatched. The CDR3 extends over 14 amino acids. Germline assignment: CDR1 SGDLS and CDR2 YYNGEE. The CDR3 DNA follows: TGTGCCAGCGGGGGACAGGGGGCGCCCGGGGAGCTGTTTTTT. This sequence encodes CASGGQGAPGELFF.

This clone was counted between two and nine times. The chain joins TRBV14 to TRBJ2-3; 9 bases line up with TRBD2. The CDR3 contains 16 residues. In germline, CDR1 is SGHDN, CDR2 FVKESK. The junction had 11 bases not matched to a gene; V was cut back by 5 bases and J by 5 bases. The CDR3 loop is CASSKRLAELGDTQYF. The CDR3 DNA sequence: TGTGCCAGCAGCAAGAGACTAGCGGAGCTCGGAGATACGCAGTATTTT.

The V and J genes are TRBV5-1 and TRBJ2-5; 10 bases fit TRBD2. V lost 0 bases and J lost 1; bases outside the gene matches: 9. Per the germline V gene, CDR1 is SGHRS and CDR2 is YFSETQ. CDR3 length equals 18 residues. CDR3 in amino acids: CASSLAVVAGGFQETQYF. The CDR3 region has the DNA TGCGCCAGCAGCTTGGCCGTCGTAGCGGGGGGTTTCCAAGAGACCCAGTACTTC.

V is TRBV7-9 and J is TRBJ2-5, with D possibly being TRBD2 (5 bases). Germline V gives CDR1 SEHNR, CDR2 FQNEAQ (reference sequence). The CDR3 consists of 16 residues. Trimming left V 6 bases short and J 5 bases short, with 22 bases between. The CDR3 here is CASSDALSGKAETQYF. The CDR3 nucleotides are TGTGCCAGCAGTGATGCTTTGTCGGGAAAGGCGGAGACCCAGTACTTC.

CDR3 nucleotide sequence: TGTGCCAGCAATGGACTCCTGTCCTACGAGCAGTACTTC. Amino acids: CASNGLLSYEQYF. This rearrangement joins TRBV2 to TRBJ2-7, with a weak D call TRBD2 (5 bases). V was trimmed by 7 bases and J by 1 base, leaving 11 bases between them. Per the germline V gene, CDR1 is SNHLY and CDR2 is FYNNEI. This CDR3 comprises 13 residues.

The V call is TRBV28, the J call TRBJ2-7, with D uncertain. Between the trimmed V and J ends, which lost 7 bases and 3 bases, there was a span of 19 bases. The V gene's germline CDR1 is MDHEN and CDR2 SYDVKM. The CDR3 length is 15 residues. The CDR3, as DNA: TGTGCCAGCAACGCTGGCCAGGTCCGACTCTACGAGCAGTACTTC. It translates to CASNAGQVRLYEQYF.

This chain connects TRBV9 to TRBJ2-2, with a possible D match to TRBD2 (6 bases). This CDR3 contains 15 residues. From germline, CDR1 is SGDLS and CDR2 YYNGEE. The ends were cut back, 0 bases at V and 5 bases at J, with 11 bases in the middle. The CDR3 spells CASSVDGGGTGELFF. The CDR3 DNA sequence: TGTGCCAGCAGCGTAGACGGGGGTGGGACCGGGGAGCTGTTTTTT.

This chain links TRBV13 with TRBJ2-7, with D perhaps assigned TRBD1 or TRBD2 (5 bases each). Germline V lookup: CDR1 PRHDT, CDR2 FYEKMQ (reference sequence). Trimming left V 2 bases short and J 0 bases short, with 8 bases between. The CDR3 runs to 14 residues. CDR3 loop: CASSLPGLSYEQYF. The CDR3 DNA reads TGTGCCAGCAGCTTACCGGGGCTCTCCTACGAGCAGTACTTC.

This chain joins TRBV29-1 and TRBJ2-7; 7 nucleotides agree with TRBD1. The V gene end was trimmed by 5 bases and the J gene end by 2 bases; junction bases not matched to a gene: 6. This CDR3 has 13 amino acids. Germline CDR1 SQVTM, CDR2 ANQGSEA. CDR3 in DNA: TGCAGCGTTCCCCCGACAGGGACCTACGAGCAGTACTTC. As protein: CSVPPTGTYEQYF.

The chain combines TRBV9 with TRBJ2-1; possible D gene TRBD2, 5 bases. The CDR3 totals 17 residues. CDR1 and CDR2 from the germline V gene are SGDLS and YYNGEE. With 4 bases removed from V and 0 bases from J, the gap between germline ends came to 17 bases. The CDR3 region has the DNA TGTGCCAGCAGCACCCGGACGGGGTTGAGCTCCTACAATGAGCAGTTCTTC. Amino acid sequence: CASSTRTGLSSYNEQFF.

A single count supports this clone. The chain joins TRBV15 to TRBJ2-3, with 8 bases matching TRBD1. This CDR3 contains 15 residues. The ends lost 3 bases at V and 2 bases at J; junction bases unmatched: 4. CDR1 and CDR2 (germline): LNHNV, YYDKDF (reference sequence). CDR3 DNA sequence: TGTGCCACCAGCAGTAGGACAGGGTACACAGATACGCAGTATTTT. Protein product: CATSSRTGYTDTQYF.

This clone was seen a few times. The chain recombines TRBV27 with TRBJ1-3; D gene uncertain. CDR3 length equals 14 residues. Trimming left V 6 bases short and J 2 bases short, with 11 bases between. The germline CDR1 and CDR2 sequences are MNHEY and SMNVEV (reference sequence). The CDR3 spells CASSQDWAGNTIYF. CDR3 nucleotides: TGTGCCAGCAGCCAAGACTGGGCTGGAAACACCATATATTTT.

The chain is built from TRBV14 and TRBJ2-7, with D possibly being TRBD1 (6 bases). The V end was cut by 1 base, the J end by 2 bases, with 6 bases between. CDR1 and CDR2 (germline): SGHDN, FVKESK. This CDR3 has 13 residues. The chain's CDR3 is CASSQAGAYEQYF. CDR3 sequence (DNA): TGTGCCAGCAGCCAAGCAGGGGCCTACGAGCAGTACTTC.

This CDR3 reads CASSLTQGAGYGYTF. The CDR3 DNA reads as TGTGCCAGCAGCCTAACACAGGGGGCAGGCTATGGCTACACCTTC. The J gene is TRBJ1-2, the V gene TRBV4-2; 9 nucleotides align to TRBD1. Trimming cost V 4 bases and J 4 bases; bases outside gene matches: 7. This CDR3 has 15 residues. Germline CDR1 reads LGHNA; CDR2 reads YNFKEQ.

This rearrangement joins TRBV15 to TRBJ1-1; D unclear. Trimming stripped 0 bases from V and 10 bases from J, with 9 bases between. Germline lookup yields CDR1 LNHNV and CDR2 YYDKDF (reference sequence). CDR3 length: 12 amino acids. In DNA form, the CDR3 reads TGTGCCACCAGCAGAGAAGGTAGGGTAGCTTTCTTT. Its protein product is CATSREGRVAFF.

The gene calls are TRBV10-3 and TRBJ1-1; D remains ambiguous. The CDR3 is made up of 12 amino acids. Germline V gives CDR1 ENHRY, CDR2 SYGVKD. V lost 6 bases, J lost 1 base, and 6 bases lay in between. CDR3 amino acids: CAIRRENTEAFF. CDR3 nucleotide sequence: TGTGCCATCAGGAGGGAGAACACTGAAGCTTTCTTT.

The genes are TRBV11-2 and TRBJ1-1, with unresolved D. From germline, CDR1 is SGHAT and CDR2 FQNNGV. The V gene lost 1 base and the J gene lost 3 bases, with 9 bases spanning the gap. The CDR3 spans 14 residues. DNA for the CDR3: TGTGCCAGCAGCTTAGGGTACAGCGACACTGAAGCTTTCTTT. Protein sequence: CASSLGYSDTEAFF.

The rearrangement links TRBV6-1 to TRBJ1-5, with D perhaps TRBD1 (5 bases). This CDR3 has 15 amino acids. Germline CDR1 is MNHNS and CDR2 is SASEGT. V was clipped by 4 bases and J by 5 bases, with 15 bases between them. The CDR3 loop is CASSGGPDTYQPQHF. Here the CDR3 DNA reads TGTGCCAGCAGTGGGGGCCCGGACACCTATCAGCCCCAGCATTTT.

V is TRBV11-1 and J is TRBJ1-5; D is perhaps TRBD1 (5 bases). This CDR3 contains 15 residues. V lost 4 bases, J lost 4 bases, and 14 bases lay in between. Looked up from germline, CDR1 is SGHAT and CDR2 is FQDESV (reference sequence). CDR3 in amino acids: CASSSHGGRNQPQHF. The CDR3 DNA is TGTGCCAGCAGCTCCCACGGGGGAAGAAATCAGCCCCAGCATTTT.

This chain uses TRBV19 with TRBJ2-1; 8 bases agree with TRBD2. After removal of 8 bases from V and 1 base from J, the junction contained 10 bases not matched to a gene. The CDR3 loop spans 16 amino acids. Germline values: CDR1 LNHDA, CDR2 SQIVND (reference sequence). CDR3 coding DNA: TGTGCCAGTTCGAAGCGGGGGAGCCGTTCCTACAATGAGCAGTTCTTC. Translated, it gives CASSKRGSRSYNEQFF. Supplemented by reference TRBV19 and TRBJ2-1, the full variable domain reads DGGITQSPKYLFRKEGQNVTLSCEQNLNHDAMYWYRQDPGQGLRLIYYSQIVNDFQKGDIAEGYSVSREKKESFPLTVTSAQKNPTAFYLCASSKRGSRSYNEQFFGPGTRLTVL.

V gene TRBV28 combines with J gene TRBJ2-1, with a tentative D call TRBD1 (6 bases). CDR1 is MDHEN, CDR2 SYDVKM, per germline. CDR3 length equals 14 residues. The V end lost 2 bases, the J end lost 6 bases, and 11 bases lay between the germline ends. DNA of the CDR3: TGTGCCAGCAGTTTAAACAGGGTTCGCAATGAGCAGTTCTTC. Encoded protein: CASSLNRVRNEQFF.

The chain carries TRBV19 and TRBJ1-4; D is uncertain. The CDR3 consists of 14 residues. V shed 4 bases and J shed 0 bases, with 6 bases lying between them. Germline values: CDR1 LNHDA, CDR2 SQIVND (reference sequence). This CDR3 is CASSKPATNEKLFF. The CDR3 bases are TGTGCCAGTAGTAAGCCGGCAACTAATGAAAAACTGTTTTTT.

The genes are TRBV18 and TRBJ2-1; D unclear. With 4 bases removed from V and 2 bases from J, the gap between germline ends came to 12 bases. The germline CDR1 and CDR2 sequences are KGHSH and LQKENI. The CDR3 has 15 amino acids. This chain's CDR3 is CASSQDTSTYNEQFF. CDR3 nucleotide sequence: TGTGCCAGCTCACAAGACACATCAACCTACAATGAGCAGTTCTTC.

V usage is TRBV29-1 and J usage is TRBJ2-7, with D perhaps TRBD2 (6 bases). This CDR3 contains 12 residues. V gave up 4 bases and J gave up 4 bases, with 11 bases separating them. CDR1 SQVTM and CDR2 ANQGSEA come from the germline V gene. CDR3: CSVVFREYEQYF. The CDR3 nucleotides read TGCAGCGTTGTGTTTCGGGAGTACGAGCAGTACTTC.